This T cell receptor (beta chain) was obtained from a study of blood T cells in healthy people across ages. The germline gives CDR1 MNHEY, CDR2 SVGAGI. The CDR3 totals 17 residues. J was trimmed by 3 bases and V by 3 bases; bases with no gene match: 11. A few counts support this clonotype. Sample-barcoded 5' priming and a J-beta primer mix drove a second PCR of about 6 to 12 cycles. MiXCR was run by TCRdb on the 5' RACE reads, yielding one entry per CDR3 protein. The sample lists over 450,000 distinct CDR3 sequences; nearly 25% were seen once. This sample also appeared in a second study, on T cells of mothers and their children.

This sequence was found in a boy aged 5-17 years in good health. The chain links TRBV6-5 to TRBJ2-3; 8 bases map to TRBD2. The sequenced sample consisted of blood. CDR3 nucleotide sequence: TGTGCCAGCAGTTATACCGTATTAGCGGGGCGGACAGATACGCAGTATTTT. Amino acids: CASSYTVLAGRTDTQYF.